Reported below is one TCR beta chain. Method: immunoSEQ multiplex PCR; TCRdb's copy keeps in-frame clones and lacks some. Of 45,000 to 70,000 clones listed, 75% to 90% are singletons. The source of the sample is a study of OX40 agonist ivuxolimab in advanced cancers. Germline V gives CDR1 SGHRS, CDR2 YFSETQ. The CDR3 runs 14 residues. Trimming cost V 0 bases and J 1 base, with 7 bases left between them. The clonotype originates from an adult with an advanced solid tumor such as melanoma, head and neck, liver or kidney cancer. Sample: CD4+ or CD8+ T cells sorted from blood, taken in a trial of the OX40 agonist ivuxolimab. V and J are TRBV5-1 and TRBJ1-1; D remains ambiguous. CDR3 nucleotides: TGCGCCAGCAGCTTGGGTGGAGCGAACACTGAAGCTTTCTTT. Translation: CASSLGGANTEAFF.